This TCR beta chain emerged from a study of a mutant IDH1 vaccine in newly diagnosed glioma. Study context: Initiation of the vaccine course occurred 4-6 weeks after radiotherapy alone, or alongside temozolomide cycles. Most patients had received both radiotherapy and temozolomide, the prior options being radiotherapy, temozolomide, or both.

V lost 6 bases and J lost 1; bases outside the gene matches: 15. The germline V gene has CDR1 SGHVS and CDR2 FQNEAQ. This CDR3 comprises 18 residues. As for this clone: The antigen is undetermined.

Overall study findings and caveats: Among top peripheral T cell clonotypes, changes seemed unrelated to pseudoprogression.

Sequencing used immunoSEQ multiplex PCR; TCRdb keeps in-frame clones, though not all of them. The sample records just under 80,000 clones, around 90% being singletons. The time point is: week 5, during vaccination. Alongside topical imiquimod, each dose of vaccine comprised 300 ug of mutant IDH1 20-mer peptide. New WHO grade 3 or 4 astrocytomas that were IDH1-mutant and ATRX-lost occurred in the donors. The V and J genes are TRBV7-8 and TRBJ2-3, with TRBD2 matching over 8 bases. The sequencing used PBMCs, collected from a glioma patient whose treatment included an IDH1 peptide vaccine. This clonotype was sampled from a woman aged 45-60 years with glioma. The CDR3 spells CASRKGRVSGKGTDTQYF. CDR3 nucleotides: TGTGCCAGCAGAAAGGGGAGGGTTAGCGGGAAAGGCACAGATACGCAGTATTTT.